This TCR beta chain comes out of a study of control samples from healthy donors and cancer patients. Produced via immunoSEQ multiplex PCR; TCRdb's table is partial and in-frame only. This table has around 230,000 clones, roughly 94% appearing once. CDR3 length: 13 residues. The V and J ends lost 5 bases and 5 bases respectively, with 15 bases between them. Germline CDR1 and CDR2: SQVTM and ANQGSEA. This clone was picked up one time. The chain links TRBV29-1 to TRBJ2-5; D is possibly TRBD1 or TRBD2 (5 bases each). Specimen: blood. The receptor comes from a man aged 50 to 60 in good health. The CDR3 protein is CSVTDSGVETQYF. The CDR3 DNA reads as TGCAGCGTTACCGACAGCGGAGTGGAGACCCAGTACTTC.